This T cell receptor beta chain originates from a study of T-cell memory formation after mild COVID-19. At the level of the study: Each donor largely had its own TCR clusters. Study-level findings and limits: Day 15 to 85 contracting clones showed balanced CD4/CD8; day 15 to 37 expanders favored CD4+. Clonal second-wave expansions that peaked on day 37 had unconfirmed SARS-CoV-2 specificity.

5'RACE primed at constant segments yielded TCR alpha and TCR beta cDNA libraries bearing sample barcodes and UMIs. TCRdb re-derived calls from the 5' RACE reads in MiXCR, one entry per CDR3 protein. The table includes roughly 280,000 distinct CDR3 sequences, 7% to 10% detected once. Points on this clonotype: Its antigen is currently unknown.

The CDR3 totals 13 residues. Germline V lookup: CDR1 SGHAT, CDR2 FQNNGV. Trimming shortened V by 5 bases and J by 5 bases, and 10 bases separated the two germline ends. Sequenced sample: PBMCs or a T cell subset sorted from them (not recorded which). The chain has TRBV11-2 and TRBJ2-1, with D tentatively TRBD2 (6 bases). This TCR came from a man aged 18 to 35 who had mild COVID-19 (a few samples of this study predate the infection). Cell type and time point are not known. The CDR3 region is CASSGGTHNEQFF. In DNA, the CDR3 is TGTGCCAGCAGCGGAGGGACTCACAATGAGCAGTTCTTC. Supplemented by reference TRBV11-2 and TRBJ2-1, the full variable domain reads EAGVAQSPRYKIIEKRQSVAFWCNPISGHATLYWYQQILGQGPKLLIQFQNNGVVDDSQLPKDRFSAERLKGVDSTLKIQPAKLEDSAVYLCASSGGTHNEQFFGPGTRLTVL.